This T cell receptor beta chain stems from a study of CD8+ T cells in alopecia areata. About the study: Those patients who were treated received oral tofacitinib, which was given at 5 to 10 mg twice daily for moderate-to-severe alopecia areata.

Separation by sorting yielded CD4+ and CD8+ T cells from PBMCs. The CDR3 loop spans 13 amino acids. V shed 6 bases and J shed 3 bases, with 12 bases lying between them. Looked up from germline, CDR1 is SQVTM and CDR2 is ANQGSEA. Concerning this clone itself: At the DNA level, this CDR3 is encoded by other sequences in the same sample as well.

Investigators isolated RNA and reverse transcribed it into cDNA to act as the sequencing template. Generated by immunoSEQ multiplex PCR, the TCRdb table keeps only in-frame clones and is missing some. The table records some 100,000 clones, 35% to 45% of them present only once. This chain uses TRBV29-1 with TRBJ1-5; D possibly corresponds to TRBD1 (6 bases). The sequencing sample was made of CD4+ T cells sorted from blood. The TCR sequence derives from a human donor with alopecia areata. The chain's CDR3 is CSVADRNNQPQHF. CDR3 DNA: TGCAGCGTAGCCGACAGGAACAATCAGCCCCAGCATTTT.